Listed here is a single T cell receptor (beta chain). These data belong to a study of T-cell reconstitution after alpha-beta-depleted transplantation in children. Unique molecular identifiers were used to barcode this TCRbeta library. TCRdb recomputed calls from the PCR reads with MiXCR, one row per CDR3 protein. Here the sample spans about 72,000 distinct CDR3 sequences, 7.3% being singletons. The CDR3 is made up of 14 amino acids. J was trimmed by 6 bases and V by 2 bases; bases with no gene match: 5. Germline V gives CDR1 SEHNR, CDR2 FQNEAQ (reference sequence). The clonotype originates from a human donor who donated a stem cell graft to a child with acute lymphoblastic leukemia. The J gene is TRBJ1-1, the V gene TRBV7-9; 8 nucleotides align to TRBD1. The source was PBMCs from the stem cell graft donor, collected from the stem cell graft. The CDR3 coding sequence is TGTGCCAGCAGCTTAACGGACAGGGTTCCTGAAGCTTTCTTT. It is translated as CASSLTDRVPEAFF.